One sample yielded the 29 T cell receptor beta chains listed below, sequenced in a study of T cells after yellow fever vaccination. TCRdb fed the 5' RACE reads into MiXCR, producing one record per CDR3 protein. Here the sample spans almost 600,000 distinct CDR3 sequences, about 13% being singletons. Sequenced material: PBMCs, taken on the day of the yellow fever booster vaccination. The origin of the receptors is a young man who received the YFV17D yellow fever vaccine.

This clonotype has a count of ten or more. The rearrangement joins TRBV12-3 or TRBV12-4 to TRBJ2-7, with D unresolved. The CDR3 runs to 13 residues. Trimming pared 3 bases from V and 3 bases from J, leaving 9 bases between. For the CDR3, the DNA is TGTGCCAGCAGTTTGGGCTTACACTACGAGCAGTACTTC. Its protein is CASSLGLHYEQYF.

Many counts were recorded for this clonotype. This chain connects TRBV20-1 to TRBJ2-7, with TRBD2 identical over 11 bases. The junction had 8 bases not matched to a gene; V was cut back by 3 bases and J by 7 bases. CDR1 and CDR2 (germline): DFQATT, SNEGSKA (reference sequence). The CDR3 is 14 amino acids. The chain's CDR3 is CSASPGLAVREQYF. In DNA form, the CDR3 reads TGCAGTGCTAGTCCGGGACTAGCGGTTCGGGAGCAGTACTTC.

This clonotype was seen a few times. The rearrangement links TRBV7-2 to TRBJ2-1; D unresolved. CDR1 and CDR2 (germline): SGHTA, FQGNSA. The CDR3 is 12 amino acids. V was pared by 2 bases and J by 15 bases, with 14 bases between. The CDR3 sequence: CASSLFGQVGFF. In nucleotides, the CDR3 is TGTGCCAGCAGCTTATTTGGGCAGGTGGGGTTCTTC.

This clonotype was picked up a small number of times. The chain joins TRBV12-3 or TRBV12-4 to TRBJ1-3; D gene uncertain. V dropped 0 bases and J dropped 4 bases, with 7 bases sitting between them. This CDR3 is 14 amino acids long. CDR3 bases: TGTGCCAGCAGTTTAGCGCTGACAGGAAACACCATATATTTT. It encodes CASSLALTGNTIYF.

Only a few counts were recorded for this clonotype. This chain uses TRBV30 with TRBJ2-4, with D unresolved. CDR1 and CDR2 from the germline V gene are GTSNPN and SVGIG (reference sequence). The CDR3 has 16 residues. With 0 bases removed from V and 0 bases from J, the gap between germline ends came to 12 bases. CDR3 DNA sequence: TGTGCCTGGAGTGTAGCCAGCGTGATAGCCAAAAACATTCAGTACTTC. This sequence encodes CAWSVASVIAKNIQYF.

This clonotype was recorded at least ten times. V gene TRBV20-1 combines with J gene TRBJ2-2, with 7 bases aligning to TRBD1. The CDR3 has 13 residues. V dropped 6 bases and J dropped 6; count of bases not matched to a gene: 7. Germline V gene data show CDR1 as DFQATT and CDR2 as SNEGSKA (reference sequence). In DNA form, the CDR3 reads TGCAGTGCGACAGGAAGGGGGCCCGGGGAGCTGTTTTTT. It yields the protein CSATGRGPGELFF.

The V gene is TRBV6-1, the J gene TRBJ2-4; the D gene is possibly TRBD2 (5 bases). The CDR3 totals 15 residues. Germline CDR1 reads MNHNS; CDR2 reads SASEGT. V was trimmed by 3 bases and J by 0 bases, leaving 9 bases between them. CDR3 nucleotides: TGTGCCAGCAGTGAGCGAGGAGGAGCCAAAAACATTCAGTACTTC. It yields the protein CASSERGGAKNIQYF.

Only a few counts were recorded for this clonotype. This chain joins TRBV20-1 and TRBJ2-7; D not certain. Trimming removed 3 bases from V and 5 bases from J, with 14 bases in between. Germline assignment: CDR1 DFQATT and CDR2 SNEGSKA (reference sequence). The CDR3 consists of 13 residues. DNA for the CDR3: TGCAGTGCTAGTCTCAACAGAATAAACGAGCAGTACTTC. Translated, it gives CSASLNRINEQYF.

V is TRBV25-1 and J is TRBJ2-7; D remains unclear. Germline V lookup: CDR1 MGHDK, CDR2 SYGVNS. Trimming removed 6 bases at V and 0 bases at J, with 18 bases between. This CDR3 is 16 amino acids long. The CDR3 here is CASRGSRTSTSYEQYF. CDR3 nucleotides: TGTGCCAGCAGAGGGTCCCGAACTTCCACCTCCTACGAGCAGTACTTC.

The chain has TRBV4-3 and TRBJ2-3, with D perhaps TRBD1 (5 bases). The CDR3 length is 15 residues. Between the trimmed V and J ends, which lost 3 bases and 4 bases, there was a span of 14 bases. CDR1 LGHNA and CDR2 YSLEER come from the germline V gene. CDR3 residues: CASSHPRVGADTQYF. The CDR3, as DNA: TGCGCCAGCAGCCACCCCAGGGTTGGTGCAGATACGCAGTATTTT.

This clonotype was seen repeatedly, ten times or more. J is TRBJ1-2 and V is TRBV18; 11 bases map to TRBD1. Trimming at V came to 3 bases and at J to 7 bases, leaving 7 bases not matched to a gene. Germline assignment: CDR1 KGHSH and CDR2 LQKENI. The CDR3 has 15 amino acids. The CDR3 nucleotides read TGTGCCAGCTCACCGGGTGGACAGGGGGCCGGTGGCTACACCTTC. Protein sequence: CASSPGGQGAGGYTF.

There are many counts of this clonotype. The chain joins TRBV19 to TRBJ2-1; unclear D gene. The CDR3 contains 15 residues. Trimming took 3 bases from V and 0 from J, leaving 9 bases between them. CDR1 is LNHDA and CDR2 is SQIVND in the germline V gene (reference sequence). This chain's CDR3 is CASSISLSSYNEQFF. The CDR3 nucleotides read TGTGCCAGTAGTATCTCACTGAGCTCCTACAATGAGCAGTTCTTC.

The table lists this clonotype with a few counts. The junction differs from germline at one of its ends, possibly a read error. J is TRBJ1-2 and V is TRBV12-3 or TRBV12-4; weak D call: TRBD1 (6 bases). This CDR3 is built from 13 residues. In DNA form, the CDR3 reads TGTGCCAGCAGTTTAGGGGACACCTATCGCTACACCTTC. It encodes CASSLGDTYRYTF.

The chain recombines TRBV30 with TRBJ1-5; the D is unclear. Germline V gives CDR1 GTSNPN, CDR2 SVGIG (reference sequence). The germline V and J ends were trimmed by 1 base and 4 bases, with 8 bases remaining between them. The CDR3 runs 13 residues. CDR3 protein: CAWSGDRNQPQHF. CDR3 DNA sequence: TGTGCCTGGAGTGGGGATAGGAATCAGCCCCAGCATTTT.

This clonotype was seen more than once but under ten times. V and J are TRBV18 and TRBJ2-5; D call uncertain. V was pared by 5 bases and J by 5 bases, with 18 bases between. Germline V gene lookup returns CDR1 KGHSH and CDR2 LQKENI. The CDR3 consists of 15 residues. CDR3 loop: CASSATLVQRETQYF. Here the CDR3 DNA reads TGTGCCAGCTCAGCGACCCTAGTTCAACGGGAGACCCAGTACTTC.

This clonotype has a handful of counts. The rearrangement joins TRBV15 to TRBJ2-3; D not certain. The CDR3 covers 14 residues. The germline V gene has CDR1 LNHNV and CDR2 YYDKDF (reference sequence). V was trimmed by 11 bases and J by 4 bases, leaving 19 bases between them. The CDR3 DNA is TGTGCCTCTAAACTCCTAATAGAGGCAGATACGCAGTATTTT. It yields the protein CASKLLIEADTQYF.

V is TRBV12-3 or TRBV12-4 and J is TRBJ1-2; D is unclear. The length of the CDR3 is 13 residues. Between the trimmed V and J ends, which lost 6 bases and 2 bases, there was a span of 10 bases. CDR3 residues: CASSFNANYGYTF. DNA for the CDR3: TGTGCCAGCAGCTTCAATGCGAACTATGGCTACACCTTC.

The DNA of the CDR3 is TGTGCCAGTACAGCGGGGGTCTACAATGAGCAGTTCTTC. Translating gives CASTAGVYNEQFF. This chain joins TRBV19 and TRBJ2-1; TRBD2 matches at 8 bases. The germline CDR1 and CDR2 sequences are LNHDA and SQIVND (reference sequence). This CDR3 comprises 13 residues. V lost 7 bases, J lost 3 bases, and 2 bases stayed unmatched.

This chain links TRBV20-1 with TRBJ2-3; D might be TRBD2 (5 bases). Germline V gene sequence: CDR1 DFQATT, CDR2 SNEGSKA (reference sequence). The V gene lost 0 bases and the J gene lost 4 bases, with 17 bases spanning the gap. The CDR3 runs 16 residues. CDR3 DNA sequence: TGCAGTGCTAGAGATTTTGGTAGACTACAAGCAGATACGCAGTATTTT. Its translation: CSARDFGRLQADTQYF.

This clonotype was observed a few times. V gene TRBV20-1 combines with J gene TRBJ1-1; maybe TRBD1 (5 bases). The CDR3 has 11 residues. The germline CDR1 and CDR2 sequences are DFQATT and SNEGSKA (reference sequence). Trimming took 2 bases from V and 8 from J, leaving 9 bases between them. The DNA for the CDR3 is TGCAGTGCTAGAATATGGGACGAAGCTTTCTTT. Translated, it gives CSARIWDEAFF.

This clonotype came up a few times. This chain uses TRBV7-2 with TRBJ2-3; the D is unclear. This CDR3 has 12 amino acids. The V gene lost 0 bases and the J gene lost 14 bases, with 12 bases spanning the gap. Per germline, CDR1 SGHTA and CDR2 FQGNSA. The CDR3 region is CASSLADPQRYF. CDR3 DNA sequence: TGTGCCAGCAGCTTAGCGGACCCGCAACGGTATTTT.

The chain links TRBV5-4 to TRBJ2-2, with a weak D call TRBD1 (6 bases). V was pared by 4 bases and J by 2 bases, with 18 bases between. The CDR3 has 17 residues. Germline V gene sequence: CDR1 SGHNT, CDR2 YYREEE (reference sequence). The CDR3, as DNA: TGTGCCAGCAGCCTTGGCTTAGGGACACAAAACACCGGGGAGCTGTTTTTT. The encoded protein is CASSLGLGTQNTGELFF.

In this sample, this clonotype turned up a few times. The V call is TRBV20-1, the J call TRBJ1-5; a weak D match, TRBD1 (5 bases). The germline V gene encodes CDR1 DFQATT and CDR2 SNEGSKA (reference sequence). The CDR3 is 12 residues long. V lost 3 bases and J lost 7, with 10 bases in between. The CDR3 loop is CSASPGEQPQHF. The CDR3 DNA sequence: TGCAGTGCTAGTCCGGGGGAGCAGCCCCAGCATTTT.

This clonotype was seen more than once but under ten times. The V and J genes are TRBV14 and TRBJ2-2; no definite D call. The germline gives CDR1 SGHDN, CDR2 FVKESK. The CDR3 runs 13 residues. V was trimmed by 2 bases and J by 2 bases, leaving 3 bases between them. Here the CDR3 DNA reads TGTGCCAGCAGCCAATATAACACCGGGGAGCTGTTTTTT. The encoded protein is CASSQYNTGELFF. Looking up the rest from reference TRBV14 and TRBJ2-2 gives the full variable domain: EAGVTQFPSHSVIEKGQTVTLRCDPISGHDNLYWYRRVMGKEIKFLLHFVKESKQDESGMPNNRFLAERTGGTYSTLKVQPAELEDSGVYFCASSQYNTGELFFGEGSRLTVL.

This clonotype was observed at least ten times. A junction end diverges from the germline sequence, so it may reflect a read error. The chain combines TRBV5-1 with TRBJ2-7, with 7 bases aligning to TRBD1. The CDR3 has 13 amino acids. Germline CDR1 reads SGHRS; CDR2 reads YFSETQ. CDR3 sequence: CASSLDRVYEQYF. CDR3 bases: TGTGCCAGCAGTTTAGACAGGGTCTACGAGCAGTACTTC. The full variable domain, completed using reference TRBV5-1 and TRBJ2-7, is KAGVTQTPRYLIKTRGQQVTLSCSPISGHRSVSWYQQTPGQGLQFLFEYFSETQRNKGNFPGRFSGRQFSNSRSEMNVSTLELGDSALYLCASSLDRVYEQYFGPGTRLTVT.

This chain links TRBV2 with TRBJ2-1, with D perhaps matching TRBD2 (6 bases). The germline CDR1 and CDR2 sequences are SNHLY and FYNNEI. The germline V and J ends were trimmed by 7 bases and 3 bases, with 10 bases remaining between them. The CDR3 totals 13 residues. This CDR3 is CASTSTSYNEQFF. CDR3 bases: TGTGCCAGCACCTCGACTAGCTACAATGAGCAGTTCTTC.

This clonotype has a handful of counts. This rearrangement joins TRBV2 to TRBJ1-2; TRBD1 matches at 12 bases. Germline lookup yields CDR1 SNHLY and CDR2 FYNNEI. V lost 4 bases and J lost 6; bases outside the gene matches: 6. The CDR3 is made up of 15 amino acids. The CDR3 sequence: CASSVGTGGADGYTF. Written as DNA, the CDR3 is TGTGCCAGCAGTGTGGGGACAGGGGGCGCGGATGGCTACACCTTC. Full variable domain (rest looked up from reference TRBV2 and TRBJ1-2): EPEVTQTPSHQVTQMGQEVILRCVPISNHLYFYWYRQILGQKVEFLVSFYNNEISEKSEIFDDQFSVERPDGSNFTLKIRSTKLEDSAMYFCASSVGTGGADGYTFGSGTRLTVV.

The V gene is TRBV6-2 or TRBV6-3, the J gene TRBJ1-5; D may be TRBD1 (5 bases). CDR3 length: 16 residues. The germline V gene encodes CDR1 MNHEY and CDR2 SVGEGT. Trimming pared 2 bases from V and 5 bases from J, leaving 16 bases between. The chain's CDR3 is CASSYGWTRADQPQHF. The DNA for the CDR3 is TGTGCCAGCAGTTACGGCTGGACAAGAGCCGATCAGCCCCAGCATTTT.

The chain employs TRBV7-9 and TRBJ1-4, with D perhaps matching TRBD1 (5 bases). Germline V gives CDR1 SEHNR, CDR2 FQNEAQ (reference sequence). V was trimmed by 8 bases and J by 10 bases, leaving 14 bases between them. The CDR3 is 12 amino acids. The DNA of the CDR3 is TGTGCCAGCGGTTCCGGGGGAGGAAAACTGTTTTTT. Translation gives CASGSGGGKLFF.